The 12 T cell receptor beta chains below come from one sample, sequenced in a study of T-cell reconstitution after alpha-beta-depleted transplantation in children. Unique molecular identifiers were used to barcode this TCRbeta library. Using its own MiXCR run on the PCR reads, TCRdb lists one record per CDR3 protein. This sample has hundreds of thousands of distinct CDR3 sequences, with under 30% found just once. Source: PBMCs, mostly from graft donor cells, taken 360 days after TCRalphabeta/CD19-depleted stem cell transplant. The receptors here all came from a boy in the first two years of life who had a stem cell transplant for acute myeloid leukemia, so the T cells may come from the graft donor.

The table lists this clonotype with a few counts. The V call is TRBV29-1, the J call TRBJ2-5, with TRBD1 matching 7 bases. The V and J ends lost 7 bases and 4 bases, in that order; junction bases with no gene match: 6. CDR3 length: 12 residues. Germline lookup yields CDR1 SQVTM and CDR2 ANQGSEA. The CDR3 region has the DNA TGCAGCGCCGCGACAGGGTCAGAGACCCAGTACTTC. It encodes CSAATGSETQYF. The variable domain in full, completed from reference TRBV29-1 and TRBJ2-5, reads SAVISQKPSRDICQRGTSLTIQCQVDSQVTMMFWYRQQPGQSLTLIATANQGSEATYESGFVIDKFPISRPNLTFSTLTVSNMSPEDSSIYLCSAATGSETQYFGPGTRLLVL.

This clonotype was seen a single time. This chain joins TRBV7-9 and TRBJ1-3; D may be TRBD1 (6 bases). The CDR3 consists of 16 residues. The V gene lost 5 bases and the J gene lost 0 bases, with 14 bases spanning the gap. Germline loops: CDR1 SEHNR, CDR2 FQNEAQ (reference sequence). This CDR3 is CASSPGQPRSGNTIYF. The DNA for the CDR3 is TGTGCCAGCAGCCCCGGACAGCCCCGCTCTGGAAACACCATATATTTT.

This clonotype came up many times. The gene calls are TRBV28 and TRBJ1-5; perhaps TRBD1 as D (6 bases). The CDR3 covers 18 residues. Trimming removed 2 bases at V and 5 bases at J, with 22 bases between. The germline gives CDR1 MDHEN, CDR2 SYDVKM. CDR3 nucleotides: TGTGCCAGCAGTTTAGATCTCGGGATCTACAGGGTTCATCAGCCCCAGCATTTT. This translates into CASSLDLGIYRVHQPQHF.

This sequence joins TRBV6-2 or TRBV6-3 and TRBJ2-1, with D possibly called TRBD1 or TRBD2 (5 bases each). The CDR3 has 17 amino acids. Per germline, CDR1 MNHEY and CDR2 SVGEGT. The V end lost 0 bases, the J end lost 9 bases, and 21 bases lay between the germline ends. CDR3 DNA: TGTGCCAGCAGTTACTCGATTGGGGGTCCCGACCTGAGTGAGCAGTTCTTC. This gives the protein CASSYSIGGPDLSEQFF.

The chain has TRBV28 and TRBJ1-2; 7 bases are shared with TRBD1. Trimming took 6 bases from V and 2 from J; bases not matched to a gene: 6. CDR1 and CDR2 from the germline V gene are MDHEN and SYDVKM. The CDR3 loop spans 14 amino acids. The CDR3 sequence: CASRSGGPNYGYTF. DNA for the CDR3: TGTGCCAGCAGGTCAGGGGGTCCGAACTATGGCTACACCTTC.

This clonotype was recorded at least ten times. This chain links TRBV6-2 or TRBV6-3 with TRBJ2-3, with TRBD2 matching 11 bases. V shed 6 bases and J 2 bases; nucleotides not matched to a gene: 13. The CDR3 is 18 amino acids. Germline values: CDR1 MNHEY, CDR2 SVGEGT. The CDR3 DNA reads TGTGCCAGCAGCCGCACTAGCGGGGGCCATCCCCCCACAGATACGCAGTATTTT. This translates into CASSRTSGGHPPTDTQYF.

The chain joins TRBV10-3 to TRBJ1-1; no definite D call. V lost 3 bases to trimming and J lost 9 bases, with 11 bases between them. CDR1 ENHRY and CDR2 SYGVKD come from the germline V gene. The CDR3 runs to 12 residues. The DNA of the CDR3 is TGTGCCATCAGTGATTTGGGCGTCAAAGCTTTCTTT. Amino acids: CAISDLGVKAFF.

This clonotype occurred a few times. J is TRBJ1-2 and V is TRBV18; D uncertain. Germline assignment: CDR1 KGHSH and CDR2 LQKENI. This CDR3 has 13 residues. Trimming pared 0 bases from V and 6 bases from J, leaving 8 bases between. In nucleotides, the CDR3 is TGTGCCAGCTCACCACCGCCCGGGGATGGCTACACCTTC. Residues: CASSPPPGDGYTF.

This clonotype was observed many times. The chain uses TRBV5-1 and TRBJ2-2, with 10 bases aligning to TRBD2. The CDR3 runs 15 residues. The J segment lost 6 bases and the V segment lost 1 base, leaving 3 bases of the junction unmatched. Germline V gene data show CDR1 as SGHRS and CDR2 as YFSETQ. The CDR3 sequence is CASSLSSGRSGELFF. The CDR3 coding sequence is TGCGCCAGCAGCTTGAGTAGCGGGAGGTCCGGGGAGCTGTTTTTT.

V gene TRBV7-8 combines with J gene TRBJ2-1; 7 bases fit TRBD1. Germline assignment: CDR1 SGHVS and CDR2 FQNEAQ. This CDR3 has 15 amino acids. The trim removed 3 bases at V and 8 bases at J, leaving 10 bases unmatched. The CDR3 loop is CASSFKGARRDEQFF. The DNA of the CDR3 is TGTGCCAGCAGCTTTAAGGGGGCGCGCCGGGATGAGCAGTTCTTC.

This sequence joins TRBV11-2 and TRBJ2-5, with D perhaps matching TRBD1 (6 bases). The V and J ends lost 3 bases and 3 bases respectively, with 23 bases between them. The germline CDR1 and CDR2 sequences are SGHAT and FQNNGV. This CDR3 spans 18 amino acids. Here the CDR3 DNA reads TGTGCCAGCAGCTTGGGGGCCGTACCCCACACTGGAGAAGAGACCCAGTACTTC. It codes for CASSLGAVPHTGEETQYF.

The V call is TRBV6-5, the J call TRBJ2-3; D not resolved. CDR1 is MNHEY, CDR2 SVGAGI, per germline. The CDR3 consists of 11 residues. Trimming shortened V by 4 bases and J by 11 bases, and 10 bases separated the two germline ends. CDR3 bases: TGTGCCAGCAGTTCCTCCTCGGGGCAGTATTTT. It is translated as CASSSSSGQYF.